Below are 22 T cell receptor beta chains sequenced from a single sample in a study of T cell clonality in common variable immunodeficiency (dated by TCRdb to about 2015). These TCRs are of unknown antigen specificity. Overall study outcomes, separate from this receptor: CVID TCRbeta sequences reportedly showed fewer deletions and N-nucleotide insertions and lacked highly modified clones with 13 or more V deletions.

The library relied on the immunoSEQ multiplex PCR assay. TCRdb holds this immuneACCESS table with in-frame rearrangements only. Some clones are missing; in checked studies, unresolved V genes explain under half, and the rest has no known cause. For this sample, some 19,000 clones appear and none is a singleton. Around 25% of the sample lies in the top ten. Sample: peripheral blood mononuclear cells. These receptor sequences come from a human donor with common variable immunodeficiency.

This clone occurred many times. The read falls 3 residues short of the CDR3 end, and the missing part is taken from the germline J gene. V is TRBV30 and J is TRBJ2-5, with TRBD2 as a possible D gene (6 bases). Germline CDR1 reads GTSNPN; CDR2 reads SVGIG (reference sequence). V was clipped by 2 bases and J by 0 bases, with 13 bases between them. The CDR3 length is 15 residues. The DNA read from the CDR3 is TGTGCCTGGAGTATAGCTAGCGTCAACCAAGAGACC. Translated, it gives CAWSIASVNQET. The full CDR3 protein reads CAWSIASVNQETQYF.

This clone was detected many times. The sequence runs out 3 residues before the end of the CDR3; the remainder is reconstructed from the germline J gene. This chain links TRBV5-1 with TRBJ1-2; a possible D gene is TRBD1 (6 bases). Germline V gives CDR1 SGHRS, CDR2 YFSETQ. This CDR3 is 13 amino acids long. V lost 4 bases to trimming and J lost 3 bases, with 10 bases between them. The CDR3 DNA, read in part, is TGCGCCAGCAGCCCCGGGACACACTATGGC. Protein product: CASSPGTHYG. The CDR3 as a whole reads CASSPGTHYGYTF.

Comment on this clone: The CDR3 end lies 3 residues beyond the end of the read and is filled in from the germline J gene. The rearrangement links TRBV7-6 to TRBJ2-7; D gene ambiguous. The CDR3 contains 13 residues. CDR1 SGHVS and CDR2 FNYEAQ come from the germline V gene. Trimming shortened V by 7 bases and J by 0 bases, and 10 bases separated the two germline ends. This CDR3 reads CASNPTTSYEQYF. The CDR3 DNA, read in part, is TGTGCCAGCAACCCCACTACCTCCTACGAG.

As to this clone: The CDR3 goes on 3 residues after the read ends, and that part is filled in from the germline J gene. The chain employs TRBV19 and TRBJ2-3; D uncertain. V dropped 6 bases and J dropped 6 bases, with 10 bases sitting between them. In germline, CDR1 is LNHDA, CDR2 SQIVND (reference sequence). CDR3 size: 12 residues. CDR3 protein: CASRGRTDTQYF. The sequenced part of the CDR3 DNA is TGTGCCAGTAGGGGCAGAACTGATACG. Full variable domain (rest looked up from reference TRBV19 and TRBJ2-3): DGGITQSPKYLFRKEGQNVTLSCEQNLNHDAMYWYRQDPGQGLRLIYYSQIVNDFQKGDIAEGYSVSREKKESFPLTVTSAQKNPTAFYLCASRGRTDTQYFGPGTRLTVL.

CDR3 DNA (partial): TGTGCCAGCACCCGAGACAGGAGCCCCTACGAG. Protein sequence: CASTRDRSPYE. The whole CDR3 reads CASTRDRSPYEQYF. This sequence joins TRBV7-9 and TRBJ2-7; possibly TRBD1 for D (6 bases). The read finishes 3 residues shy of the CDR3 end, and the germline J gene is used to complete it. The CDR3 sequence is 14 residues long. CDR1 is SEHNR, CDR2 FQNEAQ, per germline (reference sequence). V was clipped by 7 bases and J by 2 bases, with 15 bases between them.

Worth noting for this clone: The read ends 3 residues before the CDR3 terminus; that terminus is restored from the germline J gene. V is TRBV7-2 and J is TRBJ2-7; 11 positions match TRBD2. The trim removed 4 bases at V and 2 bases at J, leaving 4 bases unmatched. The CDR3 length is 15 residues. CDR1 and CDR2 from the germline V gene are SGHTA and FQGNSA. CDR3 in amino acids: CASSSTSGNPYEQYF. The sequenced CDR3 bases are TGTGCCAGCAGCTCGACTAGCGGGAACCCCTACGAG.

Comments on this clone: The read is 3 residues too short to cover the CDR3 end, so that end is filled in from the germline J gene. J is TRBJ2-7 and V is TRBV7-2, with 13 bases fitting TRBD2. Losses at the gene ends were 4 bases for V and 4 bases for J; bases not matched to a gene: 4. Germline CDR1 SGHTA, CDR2 FQGNSA. This CDR3 has 15 residues. Partial CDR3 DNA: TGTGCCAGCAGCTCGAGGACTAGCGGGAGTTACGAG. Translated: CASSSRTSGSYE. The entire CDR3 protein is CASSSRTSGSYEQYF.

About this clone itself: The read falls 3 residues short of the CDR3 end, and the missing part is taken from the germline J gene. The rearrangement links TRBV7-6 to TRBJ2-1; D may be TRBD2 (6 bases). The germline gives CDR1 SGHVS, CDR2 FNYEAQ. The CDR3 is 15 residues long. V was clipped by 2 bases and J by 4 bases, with 12 bases between them. CDR3 DNA (partial): TGTGCCAGCAGCTTAAGGTTAGCGGATTACAATGAG. Its protein is CASSLRLADYNE. The whole CDR3 sequence reads CASSLRLADYNEQFF.

This clone was counted many times. The CDR3 goes on 3 residues after the read ends, and that part is filled in from the germline J gene. The chain is built from TRBV5-1 and TRBJ1-5, with 7 bases identical to TRBD1. V was clipped by 0 bases and J by 7 bases; unmatched bases: 1. Germline CDR1 and CDR2: SGHRS and YFSETQ. The CDR3 length is 13 residues. The CDR3 region is CASSLARGQPQHF. The part of the CDR3 DNA that was read is TGCGCCAGCAGCTTGGCCAGGGGGCAGCCC.

A word on this clone: The sequence runs out 3 residues before the end of the CDR3; the remainder is reconstructed from the germline J gene. V gene TRBV19 combines with J gene TRBJ1-5; 11 nucleotides agree with TRBD1. This CDR3 region has 14 residues. Germline CDR1 and CDR2: LNHDA and SQIVND (reference sequence). J was trimmed by 4 bases and V by 8 bases; bases with no gene match: 4. The DNA read from the CDR3 is TGTGCCAGTTGGACAGGGGGCGTGAATCAGCCC. This translates into CASWTGGVNQP. The complete CDR3 reads CASWTGGVNQPQHF.

Concerning this clone itself: The read gets to within 3 residues of the CDR3 end, and the germline J gene fills in the rest. The chain joins TRBV7-9 to TRBJ1-2; perhaps TRBD1 as D (5 bases). This CDR3 contains 15 residues. Germline V gives CDR1 SEHNR, CDR2 FQNEAQ (reference sequence). The V gene lost 1 base and the J gene lost 4 bases, with 13 bases spanning the gap. CDR3 sequence reads: CASSLVGARFYGYTF. Incomplete CDR3 DNA: TGTGCCAGCAGCTTAGTTGGGGCTAGATTCTATGGC.

Only a few counts were recorded for this clone. The read is 3 residues too short to cover the CDR3 end, so that end is filled in from the germline J gene. The chain carries TRBV7-3 and TRBJ2-1; no firm D call. The CDR3 is 15 residues long. Between the trimmed V and J ends, which lost 5 bases and 2 bases, there was a span of 13 bases. From germline, CDR1 is SGHTA and CDR2 FQGTGA. CDR3 DNA, as far as it was read: TGTGCCAGCAGCATAGACTCGAGCGCCTACAATGAG. This sequence encodes CASSIDSSAYNE. The entire CDR3 protein is CASSIDSSAYNEQFF.

A remark on this clone: The CDR3 end lies 3 residues beyond the end of the read and is filled in from the germline J gene. The rearrangement joins TRBV7-9 to TRBJ2-1; 8 bases agree with TRBD1. V shed 5 bases and J 0 bases; nucleotides not matched to a gene: 3. Per the germline V gene, CDR1 is SEHNR and CDR2 is FQNEAQ (reference sequence). The CDR3 has 15 residues. CDR3 DNA, as far as it was read: TGTGCCAGCAGCGGACAGGGCGCCTCCTACAATGAG. It translates to CASSGQGASYNE. The whole CDR3 reads CASSGQGASYNEQFF.

This clone was recorded many times. Coverage ceases 3 residues before the CDR3 finishes, and the germline J gene fills in the end. V and J are TRBV30 and TRBJ2-2, with 8 bases that match TRBD1. CDR1 is GTSNPN, CDR2 SVGIG, per germline (reference sequence). With V trimmed by 3 bases and J by 4 bases, 13 bases remained unmatched. This CDR3 has 17 amino acids. CDR3 sequence: CAWSLDRGRDFTGELFF. Partial CDR3 DNA: TGTGCCTGGAGCCTCGACAGGGGTCGGGATTTCACCGGGGAG.

This clone was seen more than once but under ten times. The missing CDR3 end, 3 residues past where the read stops, is filled in from the germline J gene. This chain links TRBV5-4 with TRBJ2-7; 9 bases fit TRBD1. The V segment lost 4 bases and the J segment 6 bases; nucleotides outside the gene matches: 8. The CDR3 covers 14 residues. In germline, CDR1 is SGHNT, CDR2 YYREEE (reference sequence). The CDR3 DNA, read in part, is TGTGCCAGCAGCACCGGACAGGGGATGGGCGAG. Its translation is CASSTGQGMGE. The whole CDR3 is CASSTGQGMGEQYF.

Many counts were recorded for this clone. The read ends 3 residues before the CDR3 terminus; that terminus is restored from the germline J gene. The chain carries TRBV6-1 and TRBJ1-2; 8 bases are shared with TRBD1. The CDR3 runs to 14 residues. V gave up 3 bases and J gave up 3 bases; unmatched junction bases: 3. The germline V gene encodes CDR1 MNHNS and CDR2 SASEGT. CDR3 residues: CASSDPGGYYGYTF. CDR3 DNA (partial): TGTGCCAGCAGTGACCCAGGGGGCTACTATGGC.

Concerning this clone: Read data end 3 residues before the CDR3 end; the end is taken from the germline J gene. The chain links TRBV6-1 to TRBJ2-5, with TRBD2 matching 10 bases. The germline CDR1 and CDR2 sequences are MNHNS and SASEGT. The ends lost 4 bases at V and 0 bases at J; junction bases unmatched: 2. CDR3 length equals 15 residues. CDR3 DNA, as far as it was read: TGTGCCAGCAGTGGCCTAGCGGGGGACCAAGAGACC. This codes for CASSGLAGDQET. The whole CDR3 protein reads CASSGLAGDQETQYF.

This clone showed up just a few times. CDR3 in amino acids: CASSPPNPRDRGSEKLFF. The DNA read from the CDR3 is TGTGCCAGCTCACCACCTAACCCTAGGGACAGGGGAAGTGAAAAA. The chain carries TRBV18 and TRBJ1-4; 10 nucleotides line up with TRBD1. The read terminates 3 residues ahead of where the CDR3 ends, so the germline J gene completes it. CDR1 and CDR2 from the germline V gene are KGHSH and LQKENI. The V and J ends lost 0 bases and 7 bases, in that order; junction bases with no gene match: 11. This CDR3 has 18 amino acids.

A word on this clone: The CDR3 extends 3 residues past the end of the read, so its final part is completed from the germline J gene. The J gene is TRBJ2-1, the V gene TRBV5-1, with D perhaps TRBD2 (6 bases). V was shortened by 0 bases and J by 5 bases, with 12 bases between the two germline ends. Germline values: CDR1 SGHRS, CDR2 YFSETQ. The CDR3 loop spans 15 amino acids. Partial CDR3 DNA: TGCGCCAGCAGCTTGGGGCGGGGCCATGACAATGAG. It translates to CASSLGRGHDNE. The complete CDR3 reads CASSLGRGHDNEQFF.

On this clone itself: The read stops 3 residues short of the end of the CDR3; the missing end is completed from the germline J gene. This chain links TRBV19 with TRBJ1-5; D gene uncertain. The germline V gene encodes CDR1 LNHDA and CDR2 SQIVND (reference sequence). CDR3 length equals 13 residues. V lost 10 bases and J 0 bases, leaving 10 bases between the germline ends. CDR3 protein: CATASISNQPQHF. CDR3 DNA, as far as it was read: TGTGCCACCGCTAGTATTAGCAATCAGCCC.

This clone turned up a few times. The sequenced CDR3 bases are TGCGCCAGCAGCTTATGGGACAGGGGGGCGGATACG. Translated: CASSLWDRGADT. From start to end, the CDR3 is CASSLWDRGADTQYF. The V gene is TRBV5-1, the J gene TRBJ2-3, with 11 bases identical to TRBD1. The sequence runs out 3 residues before the end of the CDR3; the remainder is reconstructed from the germline J gene. V was pared by 2 bases and J by 6 bases, with 5 bases of the junction left unmatched. The germline gives CDR1 SGHRS, CDR2 YFSETQ. CDR3 length equals 15 residues. The whole variable domain, remainder taken from reference TRBV5-1 and TRBJ2-3, is KAGVTQTPRYLIKTRGQQVTLSCSPISGHRSVSWYQQTPGQGLQFLFEYFSETQRNKGNFPGRFSGRQFSNSRSEMNVSTLELGDSALYLCASSLWDRGADTQYFGPGTRLTVL.

In its sample, this clone was seen a few times. The DNA ends 3 residues before the CDR3 does, and the rest of the CDR3 is filled in from the germline J gene. The gene calls are TRBV5-1 and TRBJ2-1; 7 bases align to TRBD1. The V segment lost 4 bases and the J segment 5 bases; nucleotides outside the gene matches: 12. This CDR3 region has 16 residues. Germline V gives CDR1 SGHRS, CDR2 YFSETQ. The CDR3 bases that were read are TGCGCCAGCAGCCAAAACCCCGGGACAGCTGACAATGAG. It encodes CASSQNPGTADNE. The whole CDR3 reads CASSQNPGTADNEQFF.